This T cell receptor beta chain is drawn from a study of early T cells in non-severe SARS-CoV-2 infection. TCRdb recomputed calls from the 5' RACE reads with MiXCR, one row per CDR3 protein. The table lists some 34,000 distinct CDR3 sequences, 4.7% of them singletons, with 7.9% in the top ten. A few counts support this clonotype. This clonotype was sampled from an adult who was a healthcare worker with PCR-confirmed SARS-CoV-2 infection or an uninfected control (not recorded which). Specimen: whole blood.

Written as DNA, the CDR3 is TGTGCCAGCAGTCCTGGTCAGTTCTTC. Its protein is CASSPGQFF. This chain joins TRBV2 and TRBJ2-1; D is uncertain. The germline gives CDR1 SNHLY, CDR2 FYNNEI. V lost 5 bases and J 13 bases, leaving 6 bases between the germline ends. The CDR3 has 9 amino acids.